Following are 5 T cell receptor beta chains from one sample sequenced in a study of beta chain features in type 1 diabetes (dated by TCRdb to 2016 to 2019). No antigen has been assigned to these receptors. Library generation was performed with the immunoSEQ multiplex PCR assay. The entire amount of isolated RNA was reverse transcribed using the High Capacity cDNA Reverse Transcription Kit, so the sequenced TCRB transcripts were expressed ones. Here the immuneACCESS table is served through TCRdb, limited to in-frame sequences with V and J called. Missing clones are a known gap in these copies; in checked studies unresolved V genes cover under half, and the rest lacks a known reason. This sample comprises under 850,000 clones, roughly an eighth of them detected only once. The biggest ten clones account for less than 0.025% of the sample. General findings and caveats noted by the study authors: A moderate but significant shortening of TCRB CDR3 length was observed in type 1 diabetes patients in all four CD4+ subsets.

The sequencing input was naive CD4+ T cells from blood. This specimen's cell subset or site label, interpreted: true naive CD4+ T cells. These receptors all come from a man aged 18 to 30 with type 1 diabetes.

This clone was seen a few times. The gene calls are TRBV9 and TRBJ2-5, with D possibly TRBD1 on 6 matching bases. The V and J ends lost 0 bases and 2 bases respectively, with 14 bases between them. Germline CDR1 reads SGDLS; CDR2 reads YYNGEE. The CDR3 has 16 residues. CDR3 nucleotides: TGTGCCAGCAGCGTAGCTCCGGGACAAGGACAAGAGACCCAGTACTTC. Amino acids: CASSVAPGQGQETQYF.

V usage is TRBV28 and J usage is TRBJ2-7; D is unclear. This CDR3 spans 12 amino acids. In germline, CDR1 is MDHEN, CDR2 SYDVKM. Between the trimmed V and J ends, which lost 6 bases and 3 bases, there was a span of 9 bases. The CDR3 spells CASSRPGYEQYF. The CDR3 DNA reads as TGTGCCAGCAGCCGACCAGGCTACGAGCAGTACTTC. The complete variable domain, with remaining parts taken from reference TRBV28 and TRBJ2-7, reads DVKVTQSSRYLVKRTGEKVFLECVQDMDHENMFWYRQDPGLGLRLIYFSYDVKMKEKGDIPEGYSVSREKKERFSLILESASTNQTSMYLCASSRPGYEQYFGPGTRLTVT.

This clone has only a few counts. The J gene is TRBJ2-1, the V gene TRBV25-1, with 10 bases lining up with TRBD1. Germline V gives CDR1 MGHDK, CDR2 SYGVNS. V lost 7 bases to trimming and J lost 5 bases; unmatched junction nucleotides: 8. This CDR3 comprises 15 residues. CDR3 sequence (DNA): TGTGCCAGCAACAAGCTCGGACAGGGGGACAATGAGCAGTTCTTC. Amino acids: CASNKLGQGDNEQFF.

This clone was observed a handful of times. The rearrangement links TRBV30 to TRBJ2-7; D uncertain. V was trimmed by 6 bases and J by 6 bases, leaving 12 bases between them. The CDR3 covers 11 residues. The germline CDR1 and CDR2 sequences are GTSNPN and SVGIG (reference sequence). DNA for the CDR3: TGTGCCTGTGCGTCGACATCCGAGCAGTACTTC. Translation gives CACASTSEQYF.

The rearrangement joins TRBV30 to TRBJ1-5; the D gene is possibly TRBD1 (5 bases). The germline V gene encodes CDR1 GTSNPN and CDR2 SVGIG (reference sequence). The V and J ends lost 0 bases and 2 bases respectively, with 11 bases between them. This CDR3 spans 15 amino acids. For the CDR3, the DNA is TGTGCCTGGAGTGTACGTGGGGACGGCAATCAGCCCCAGCATTTT. Translating it yields CAWSVRGDGNQPQHF.